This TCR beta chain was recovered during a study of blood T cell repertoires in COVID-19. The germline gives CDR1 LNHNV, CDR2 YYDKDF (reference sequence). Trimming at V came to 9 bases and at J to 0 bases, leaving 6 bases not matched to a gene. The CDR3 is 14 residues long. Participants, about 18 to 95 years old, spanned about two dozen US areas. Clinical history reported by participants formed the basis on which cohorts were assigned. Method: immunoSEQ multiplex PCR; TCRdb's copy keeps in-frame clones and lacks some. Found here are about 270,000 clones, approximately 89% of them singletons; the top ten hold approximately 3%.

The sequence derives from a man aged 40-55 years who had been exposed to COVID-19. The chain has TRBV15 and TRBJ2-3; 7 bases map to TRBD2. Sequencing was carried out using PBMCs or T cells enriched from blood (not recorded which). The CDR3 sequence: CATERGPSTDTQYF. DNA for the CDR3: TGTGCCACAGAGCGGGGCCCTAGCACAGATACGCAGTATTTT.